This TCR beta chain comes out of a study of blood T cell repertoires in COVID-19. Study details: Samples taken during acute and convalescent COVID-19 were collected in the United States, Italy and Spain. Nucleic acid was either cDNA or gDNA, and it came from T cells, B-cell-depleted T cells, or PBMCs.

Sequenced by immunoSEQ multiplex PCR; TCRdb stores in-frame clones only, minus some. The table has some 330,000 clones, roughly 90% seen once. This clonotype originated in a woman aged 45-65 years with active or convalescent COVID-19. Input material: peripheral blood.

CDR3 in DNA: TGTGCCAGCAGCCCGACAGGGTATAGCAATCAGCCCCAGCATTTT. Amino acid sequence: CASSPTGYSNQPQHF. This chain connects TRBV27 to TRBJ1-5; TRBD1 matches at 7 bases. The CDR3 is made up of 15 amino acids. Germline V gene sequence: CDR1 MNHEY, CDR2 SMNVEV (reference sequence). The trim removed 6 bases at V and 0 bases at J, leaving 5 bases unmatched.